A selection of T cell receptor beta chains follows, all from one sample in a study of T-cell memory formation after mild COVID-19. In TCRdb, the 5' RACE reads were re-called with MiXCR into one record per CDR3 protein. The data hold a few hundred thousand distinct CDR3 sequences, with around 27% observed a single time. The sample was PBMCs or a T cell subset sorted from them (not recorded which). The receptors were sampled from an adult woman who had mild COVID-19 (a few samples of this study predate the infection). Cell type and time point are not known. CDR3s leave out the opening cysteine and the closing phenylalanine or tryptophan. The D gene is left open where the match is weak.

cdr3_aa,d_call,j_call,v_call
ASSRGTSGMGYNEQF,TRBD2,TRBJ2-1,TRBV7-2
ASSLSESMNTEAF,NA,TRBJ1-1,TRBV7-9
SASKMAGWITEAF,NA,TRBJ1-1,TRBV20-1
SARTGSNTEAF,NA,TRBJ1-1,TRBV20-1
ASSPAGNQETQY,NA,TRBJ2-5,TRBV27
ASSFPAGGPNEQF,TRBD2,TRBJ2-1,TRBV5-6
ASSQSTNVDGYT,NA,TRBJ1-2,TRBV4-2
ASSHLTMNTEAF,NA,TRBJ1-1,TRBV4-3
ASSPAYAGTGELF,NA,TRBJ2-2,TRBV2
ASSFLAGGPVEQF,TRBD2,TRBJ2-1,TRBV5-1
ASSPGGEAF,NA,TRBJ1-1,TRBV12-3/TRBV12-4
ASSPGLVGNIQY,NA,TRBJ2-4,TRBV5-1
ASSLAGGAYEQY,TRBD2,TRBJ2-7,TRBV5-6
ATSRDLGNSYEQY,NA,TRBJ2-7,TRBV15
ASSLVTALNYGYT,NA,TRBJ1-2,TRBV7-6
ASSEAETDTQY,NA,TRBJ2-3,TRBV2
ASSFSFGSSTDTQY,NA,TRBJ2-3,TRBV11-2
ASSPLGLAEIRSTDTQY,TRBD2,TRBJ2-3,TRBV27
ASSLDGTGRVGELF,TRBD1,TRBJ2-2,TRBV5-1
ASSQDRVTEAF,NA,TRBJ1-1,TRBV3-1
ASSLGQGVYGYT,TRBD1,TRBJ1-2,TRBV5-1
ASSQTGALGGYT,TRBD1,TRBJ1-2,TRBV27
ASSRSGSTDTQY,TRBD2,TRBJ2-3,TRBV2
ASSYSRLGQPAGANVLT,TRBD1,TRBJ2-6,TRBV6-5
ASTGDFQETQY,NA,TRBJ2-5,TRBV11-1
ASRDQGASYEQY,TRBD1,TRBJ2-7,TRBV2
ASSQDASGRYEQY,TRBD2,TRBJ2-7,TRBV4-3
ASSQDRGSLSTDTQY,NA,TRBJ2-3,TRBV4-1
ASSPSGGKNIQY,TRBD1,TRBJ2-4,TRBV18
ASSTGQGAF,TRBD1,TRBJ1-1,TRBV12-3/TRBV12-4
AWSWGRGYAGYGYT,NA,TRBJ1-2,TRBV30
ASSLIGGKWSSYNEQF,NA,TRBJ2-1,TRBV7-3
SVVTSSISGELF,TRBD2,TRBJ2-2,TRBV29-1
ASSLGESRGYT,NA,TRBJ1-2,TRBV18
ASSLDEGPYEQY,NA,TRBJ2-7,TRBV7-2
ASSVADGATEAF,NA,TRBJ1-1,TRBV9
SVNRGLEGETQY,NA,TRBJ2-5,TRBV29-1
ASSSPDRPPQETQY,TRBD1,TRBJ2-5,TRBV11-2
ASRQRDRGLGGVQY,TRBD1,TRBJ2-7,TRBV12-3/TRBV12-4
AISTSGGTDTQY,TRBD2,TRBJ2-3,TRBV10-3
ASSGYDRVTDTQY,TRBD1,TRBJ2-3,TRBV5-1
ASSYIRGLNTEAF,TRBD1,TRBJ1-1,TRBV6-5
ASSQDVYQHQPQH,NA,TRBJ1-5,TRBV4-3
ASSLGRSRTDTQY,NA,TRBJ2-3,TRBV5-1
AISENRWDTEAF,NA,TRBJ1-1,TRBV10-3
ASSPTLNSGEQY,NA,TRBJ2-7,TRBV7-6